The source of this T cell receptor (beta chain) is a study of blood T cell repertoires in COVID-19. Profiling relied on immunoSEQ multiplex PCR, and the TCRdb table lists in-frame clones only, not all of them. In the table there are just over 650,000 clones, over 80% of which are singletons. Trimming removed 3 bases at V and 2 bases at J, with 12 bases between. The germline CDR1 and CDR2 sequences are SGHRS and YFSETQ. The CDR3 spans 15 residues. In this sample, this clone turned up once. The rearrangement links TRBV5-1 to TRBJ1-5; maybe TRBD1 (6 bases). The clonotype was recovered from a woman aged 18-29 years with acute or convalescent COVID-19. Sequencing was performed on peripheral blood. Written as DNA, the CDR3 is TGCGCCAGCAGCTGCCCCAGACAGGGCAATCAGCCCCAGCATTTT. Encoded protein: CASSCPRQGNQPQHF.